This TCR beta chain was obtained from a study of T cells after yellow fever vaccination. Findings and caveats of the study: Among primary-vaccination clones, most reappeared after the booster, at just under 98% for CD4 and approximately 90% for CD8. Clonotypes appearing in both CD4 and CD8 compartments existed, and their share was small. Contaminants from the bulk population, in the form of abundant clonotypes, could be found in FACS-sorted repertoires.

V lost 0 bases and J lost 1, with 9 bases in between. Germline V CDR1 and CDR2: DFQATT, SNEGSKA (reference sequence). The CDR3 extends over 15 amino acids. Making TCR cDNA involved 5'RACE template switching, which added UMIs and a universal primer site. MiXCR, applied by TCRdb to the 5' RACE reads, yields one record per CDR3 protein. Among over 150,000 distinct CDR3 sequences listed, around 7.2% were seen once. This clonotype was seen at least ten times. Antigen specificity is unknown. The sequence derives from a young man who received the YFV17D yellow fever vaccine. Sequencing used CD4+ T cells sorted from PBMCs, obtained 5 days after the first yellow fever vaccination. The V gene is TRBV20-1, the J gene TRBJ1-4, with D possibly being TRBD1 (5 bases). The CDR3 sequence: CSARDGGGTNEKLFF. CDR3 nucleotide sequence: TGCAGTGCTAGAGATGGGGGGGGAACTAATGAAAAACTGTTTTTT.